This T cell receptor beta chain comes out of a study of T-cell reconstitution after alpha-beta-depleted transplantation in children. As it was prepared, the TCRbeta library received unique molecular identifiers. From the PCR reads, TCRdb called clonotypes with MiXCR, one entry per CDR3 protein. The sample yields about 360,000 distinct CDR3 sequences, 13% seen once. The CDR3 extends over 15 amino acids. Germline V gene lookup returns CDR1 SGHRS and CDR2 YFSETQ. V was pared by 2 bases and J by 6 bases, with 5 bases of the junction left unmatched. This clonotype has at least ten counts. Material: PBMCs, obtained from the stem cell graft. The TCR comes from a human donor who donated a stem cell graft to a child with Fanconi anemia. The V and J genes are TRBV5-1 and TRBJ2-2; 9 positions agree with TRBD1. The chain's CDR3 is CASSFSGTGSGELFF. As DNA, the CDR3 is TGCGCCAGCAGCTTCTCCGGGACAGGGTCCGGGGAGCTGTTTTTT.